The rows below give T cell receptor beta chains drawn from one sample of a study of early T cells in non-severe SARS-CoV-2 infection. From the 5' RACE reads, TCRdb called clonotypes with MiXCR, one entry per CDR3 protein. Of tens of thousands of distinct CDR3 sequences listed, 12% are singletons. The sample in question was whole blood, obtained at baseline. These receptors came from an adult who was a healthcare worker with PCR-confirmed SARS-CoV-2 infection or an uninfected control (not recorded which). Both conserved end residues are part of each CDR3. A D gene is named only where the DNA matches it firmly. A clone size is listed for some rows: how often the clone was seen (once, few, many), or a class if it is expanded.

TRBD1	TRBV27	TRBJ2-7	NA	TGTGCCAGCAGTACTGGACAGGTTAGGGGCGAGCAGTACTTC	CASSTGQVRGEQYF
TRBD2	TRBV24-1	TRBJ2-1	few	TGTGCCACCAGTGAGGGGGGGTCGGATGAGCAGTTCTTC	CATSEGGSDEQFF
TRBD1	TRBV18	TRBJ2-3	few	TGTGCCAGCTCCCTACAGGGGGTCCGCACAGATACGCAGTATTTT	CASSLQGVRTDTQYF
TRBD1	TRBV2	TRBJ1-5	few	TGTGCCAGCAGTAGTCCGGGACAGGGCCTGGATTTT	CASSSPGQGLDF
TRBD2	TRBV11-2	TRBJ2-1	NA	TGTGCCAGCAGCTTGTCTAGCGGGGGGGGCAATGAGCAGTTCTTC	CASSLSSGGGNEQFF
NA	TRBV7-2	TRBJ1-2	NA	TGTGCCAGCAGCCCCTTTCGTAGACTCACAATTTACTATGGCTACACCTTC	CASSPFRRLTIYYGYTF
NA	TRBV5-4	TRBJ1-1	NA	TGTGCCAGCAGCCCGGGGACGTCGCTTGTAGAAGCTTTCTTT	CASSPGTSLVEAFF
NA	TRBV6-2/TRBV6-3	TRBJ2-7	NA	TGTGCCAGCAGTCGGGGGGCCTTACAAACCTACGAGCAGTACTTC	CASSRGALQTYEQYF
TRBD1	TRBV29-1	TRBJ2-7	few	TGCAGCGTTCGGACAGGGAGCTACGAGCAGTACTTC	CSVRTGSYEQYF
NA	TRBV3-1	TRBJ1-1	few	TGTGCCAGCAGCCAGGGTATTGGCAGCGCCCTGACTCGGGCTTTCTTT	CASSQGIGSALTRAFF
NA	TRBV18	TRBJ1-2	NA	TGTGCCAGCTCACACGCCAGCAACTATGGCTACACCTTC	CASSHASNYGYTF
NA	TRBV7-2	TRBJ2-5	few	TGTGCCAGCAGCTTTCAGGGGGGGGAGCGAGAGACCCAGTACTTC	CASSFQGGERETQYF
NA	TRBV28	TRBJ2-2	few	TGTGCCAGCAGGGAGACAGGAGCCAACACCGGGGAGCTGTTTTTT	CASRETGANTGELFF
TRBD1	TRBV28	TRBJ1-1	few	TGTGCCAGCATTTCTCCGGGACAGGGGAACACTGAAGCTTTCTTT	CASISPGQGNTEAFF
NA	TRBV6-5	TRBJ2-7	NA	TGTGCCAGTATTGGGGGGGCGGTCGGCTCCTACGAGCAGTACTTC	CASIGGAVGSYEQYF
TRBD1	TRBV6-5	TRBJ1-5	few	TGTGCCAGCAGTTACTCGAGGGGGCTGGGTCAGCCCCAGCATTTT	CASSYSRGLGQPQHF
NA	TRBV15	TRBJ2-1	few	TGTGCCACCAGCAGAGATGTTGGGGGGCGGAATGAGCAGTTCTTC	CATSRDVGGRNEQFF
TRBD2	TRBV6-5	TRBJ2-1	few	TGTGCCAGCAGTTCGGCTCTCGGGACTAGCGGGGCGTTATATGAGCAGTTCTTC	CASSSALGTSGALYEQFF
TRBD1	TRBV5-1	TRBJ1-1	few	TGCGCCAGCAGCTTGGAGGGACAGGGATTCACTGAAGCTTTCTTT	CASSLEGQGFTEAFF
TRBD1	TRBV5-1	TRBJ1-2	NA	TGCGCCAGCAGCCCCTTTGAGGGGGCGTACTATGGCTACACCTTC	CASSPFEGAYYGYTF
NA	TRBV6-5	TRBJ1-6	many	TGTGCCAGCAGTTACCAAGAATCCTATAATTCACCCCTCCACTTT	CASSYQESYNSPLHF
NA	TRBV29-1	TRBJ1-1	NA	TGCAGCGTTGAAAGCCCTGAAGCTTTCTTT	CSVESPEAFF
TRBD1	TRBV29-1	TRBJ2-7	many	TGCAGCGCTCGGGACAGATTAGTATACGAGCAGTACTTC	CSARDRLVYEQYF
NA	TRBV29-1	TRBJ2-7	NA	TGCAGCGTTGATGCTGGGCCTGGGAGGGAGCAGTACTTC	CSVDAGPGREQYF
NA	TRBV10-1	TRBJ1-5	NA	TGCGCCTCACCCGATCACAGGGCTTATAGCAATCAGCCCCAGCATTTT	CASPDHRAYSNQPQHF
NA	TRBV2	TRBJ1-1	NA	TGTGCCAGCAGGGGAAGGCTAACCCATCCAGGGGCTGAAGCTTTCTTT	CASRGRLTHPGAEAFF
TRBD2	TRBV10-1	TRBJ2-7	few	TGCGCCAGCAGTGATGGAGGGACTAGCGAGTACTTC	CASSDGGTSEYF
NA	TRBV27	TRBJ2-5	few	TGTGCCAGCAGTTCACGGGAAGAGACCCAGTACTTC	CASSSREETQYF
NA	TRBV20-1	TRBJ1-2	many	TGCAGGGCCGGGGGCCACGGCGATGGCTACACCTTC	CRAGGHGDGYTF
TRBD1	TRBV12-3/TRBV12-4	TRBJ2-5	NA	TGTGCCAGCAGTGCCGACAGGGGAGGTGAGACCCAGTACTTC	CASSADRGGETQYF
NA	TRBV3-1	TRBJ2-1	few	TGTGCCAGCAGCCCCGGGGGCGAGCAGTTCTTC	CASSPGGEQFF
NA	TRBV28	TRBJ1-5	NA	TGTGCCAGCAGTCACGAAACAGGGAGCAATCAGCCCCAGCATTTT	CASSHETGSNQPQHF
TRBD2	TRBV28	TRBJ2-3	many	TGTGCCAGCAGTTTACGCCTCATAGCGGGGACAGATACGCAGTATTTT	CASSLRLIAGTDTQYF
TRBD2	TRBV20-1	TRBJ2-3	few	TGCAGTGCTATAACTAGCGGGGGTACGCAGTATTTT	CSAITSGGTQYF
TRBD1	TRBV7-4	TRBJ2-4	many	TGTGCCAGCAGCAACCGGGACAGAGTAGCCAAAAACATTCAGTACTTC	CASSNRDRVAKNIQYF
NA	TRBV19	TRBJ2-7	many	TGTGCCAGTAGTATAGCTTGGTGGGGGGACTCACCCTACGAGCAGTACTTC	CASSIAWWGDSPYEQYF
TRBD2	TRBV12-3/TRBV12-4	TRBJ2-1	NA	TGTGCCAGCAGCTCCGCGGGGGTAATCTACAATGAGCAGTTCTTC	CASSSAGVIYNEQFF
NA	TRBV28	TRBJ2-3	NA	TGTGCCAGTTTCCCGGCAGGGGTACAAATAGCAGATACGCAGTATTTT	CASFPAGVQIADTQYF
NA	TRBV29-1	TRBJ1-1	few	TGCAGCGTTGTTCGGGGGCGAGACACTGAAGCTTTCTTT	CSVVRGRDTEAFF